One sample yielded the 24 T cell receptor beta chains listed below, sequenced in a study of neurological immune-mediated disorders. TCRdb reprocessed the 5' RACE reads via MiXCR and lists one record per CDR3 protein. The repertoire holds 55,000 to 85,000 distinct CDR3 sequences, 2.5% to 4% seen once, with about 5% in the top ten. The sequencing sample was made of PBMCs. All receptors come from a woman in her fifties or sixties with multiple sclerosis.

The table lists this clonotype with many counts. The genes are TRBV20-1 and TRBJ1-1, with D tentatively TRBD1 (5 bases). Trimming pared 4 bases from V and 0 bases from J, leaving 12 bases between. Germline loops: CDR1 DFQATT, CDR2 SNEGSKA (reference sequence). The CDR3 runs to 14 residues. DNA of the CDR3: TGCAGTGCTACTCTACAGGCAATGAACACTGAAGCTTTCTTT. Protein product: CSATLQAMNTEAFF.

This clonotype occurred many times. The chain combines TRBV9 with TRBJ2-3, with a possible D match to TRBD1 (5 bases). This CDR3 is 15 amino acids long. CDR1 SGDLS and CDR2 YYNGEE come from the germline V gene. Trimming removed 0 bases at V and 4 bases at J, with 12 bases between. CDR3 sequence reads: CASSVEGIGSDTQYF. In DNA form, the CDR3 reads TGTGCCAGCAGCGTAGAGGGGATTGGGTCAGATACGCAGTATTTT.

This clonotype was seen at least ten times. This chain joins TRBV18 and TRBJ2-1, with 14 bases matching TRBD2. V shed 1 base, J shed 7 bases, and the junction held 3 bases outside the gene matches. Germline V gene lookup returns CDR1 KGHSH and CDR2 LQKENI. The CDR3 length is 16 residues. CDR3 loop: CASSPLRLAGGNEQFF. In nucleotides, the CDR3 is TGTGCCAGCTCACCACTCAGACTAGCGGGAGGGAATGAGCAGTTCTTC.

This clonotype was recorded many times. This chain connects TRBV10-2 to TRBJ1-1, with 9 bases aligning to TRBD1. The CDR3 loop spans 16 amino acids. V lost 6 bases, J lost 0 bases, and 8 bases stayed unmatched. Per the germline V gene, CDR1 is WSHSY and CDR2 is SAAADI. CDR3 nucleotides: TGCGCCAGCAGGGGACAGGGACTTGCAATGAACACTGAAGCTTTCTTT. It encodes CASRGQGLAMNTEAFF.

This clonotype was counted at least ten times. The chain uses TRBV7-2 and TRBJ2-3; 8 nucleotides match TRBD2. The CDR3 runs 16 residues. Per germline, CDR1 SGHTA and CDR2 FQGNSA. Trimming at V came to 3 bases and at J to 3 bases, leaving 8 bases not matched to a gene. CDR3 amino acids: CASSFLGRAWTDTQYF. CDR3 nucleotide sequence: TGTGCCAGCAGCTTTCTCGGGAGGGCCTGGACAGATACGCAGTATTTT.

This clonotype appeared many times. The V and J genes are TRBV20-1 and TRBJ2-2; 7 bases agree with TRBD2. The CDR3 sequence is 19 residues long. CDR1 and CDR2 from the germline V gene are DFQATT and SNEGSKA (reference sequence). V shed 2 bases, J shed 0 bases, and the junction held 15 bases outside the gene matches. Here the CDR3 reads CSARTGSGEIFSNTGELFF. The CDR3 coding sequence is TGCAGTGCTAGAACGGGGAGCGGGGAGATTTTCTCGAACACCGGGGAGCTGTTTTTT.

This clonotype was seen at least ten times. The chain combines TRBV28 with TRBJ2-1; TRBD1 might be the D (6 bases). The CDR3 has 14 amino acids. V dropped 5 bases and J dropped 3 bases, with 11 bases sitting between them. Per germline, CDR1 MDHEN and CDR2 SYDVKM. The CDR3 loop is CASSITGLYNEQFF. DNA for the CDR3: TGTGCCAGCAGTATTACAGGGCTCTACAATGAGCAGTTCTTC.

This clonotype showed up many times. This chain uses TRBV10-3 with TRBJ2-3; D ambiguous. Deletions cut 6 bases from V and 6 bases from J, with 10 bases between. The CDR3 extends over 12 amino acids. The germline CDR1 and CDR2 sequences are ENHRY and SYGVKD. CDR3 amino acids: CAISFVGDTQYF. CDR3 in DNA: TGTGCCATCAGCTTTGTCGGGGATACGCAGTATTTT.

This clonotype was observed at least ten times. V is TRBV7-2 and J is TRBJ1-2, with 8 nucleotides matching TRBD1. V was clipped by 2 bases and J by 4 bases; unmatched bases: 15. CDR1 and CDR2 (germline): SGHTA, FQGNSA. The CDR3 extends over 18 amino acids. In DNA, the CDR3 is TGTGCCAGCAGCTTACCTGGACAGGGCGGAGGGGGACGCTATGGCTACACCTTC. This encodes CASSLPGQGGGGRYGYTF.

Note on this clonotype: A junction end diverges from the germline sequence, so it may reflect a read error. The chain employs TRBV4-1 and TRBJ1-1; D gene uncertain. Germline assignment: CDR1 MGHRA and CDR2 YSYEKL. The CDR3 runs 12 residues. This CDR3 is CDSSNPYAEAFF. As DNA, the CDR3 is TGCGACAGCAGCAACCCCTACGCTGAAGCTTTCTTT.

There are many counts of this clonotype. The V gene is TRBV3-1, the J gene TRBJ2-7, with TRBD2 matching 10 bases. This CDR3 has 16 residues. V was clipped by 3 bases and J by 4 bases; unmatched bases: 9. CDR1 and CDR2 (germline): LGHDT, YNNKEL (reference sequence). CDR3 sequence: CASSQTRASGSYEQYF. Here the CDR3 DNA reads TGTGCCAGCAGCCAGACGAGGGCTAGCGGGAGTTACGAGCAGTACTTC.

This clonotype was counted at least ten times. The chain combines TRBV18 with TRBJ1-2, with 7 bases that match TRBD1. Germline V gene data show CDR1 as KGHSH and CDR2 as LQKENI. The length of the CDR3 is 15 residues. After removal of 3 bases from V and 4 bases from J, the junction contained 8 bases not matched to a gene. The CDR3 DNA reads TGTGCCAGCTCACCTGGAGTCGGACAGGTCTATGGCTACACCTTC. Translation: CASSPGVGQVYGYTF.

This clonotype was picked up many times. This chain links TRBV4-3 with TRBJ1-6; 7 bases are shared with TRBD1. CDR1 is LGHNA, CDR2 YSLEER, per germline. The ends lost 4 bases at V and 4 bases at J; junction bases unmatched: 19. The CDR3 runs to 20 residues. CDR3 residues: CASSLRSGTDPTTYNSPLHF. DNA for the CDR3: TGCGCCAGCAGCCTACGTTCCGGGACAGACCCAACTACATATAATTCACCCCTCCACTTT.

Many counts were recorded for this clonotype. The CDR3 loop reads CASSTGHNGGNEQYF. The CDR3 DNA is TGCGCCAGCAGCACGGGACATAACGGGGGGAACGAGCAGTACTTC. This chain links TRBV5-1 with TRBJ2-7, with D possibly TRBD2 on 7 matching bases. The CDR3 has 15 residues. Trimming left V 4 bases short and J 5 bases short, with 19 bases between. Germline-derived CDR1 and CDR2 are SGHRS and YFSETQ.

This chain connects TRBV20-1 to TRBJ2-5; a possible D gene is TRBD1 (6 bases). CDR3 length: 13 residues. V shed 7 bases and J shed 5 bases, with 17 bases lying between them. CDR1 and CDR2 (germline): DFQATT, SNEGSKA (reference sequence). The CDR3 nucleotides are TGCAGTGGGAGACAGGAACTCGCGGAGACCCAGTACTTC. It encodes CSGRQELAETQYF.

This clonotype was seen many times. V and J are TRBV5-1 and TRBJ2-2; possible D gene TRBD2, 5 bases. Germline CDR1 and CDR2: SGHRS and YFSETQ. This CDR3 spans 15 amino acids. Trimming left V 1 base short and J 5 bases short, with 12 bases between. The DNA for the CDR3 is TGCGCCAGCAGCTTGAGTATGACGGGGACCGGGGAGCTGTTTTTT. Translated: CASSLSMTGTGELFF.

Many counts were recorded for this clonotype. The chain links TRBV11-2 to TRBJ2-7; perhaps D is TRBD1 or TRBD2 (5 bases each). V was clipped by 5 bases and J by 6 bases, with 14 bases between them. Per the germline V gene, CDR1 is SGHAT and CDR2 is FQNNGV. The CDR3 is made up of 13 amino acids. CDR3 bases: TGTGCCAGCAGCCCAATGGGGGTCTCCGAGCAGTACGTC. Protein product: CASSPMGVSEQYV.

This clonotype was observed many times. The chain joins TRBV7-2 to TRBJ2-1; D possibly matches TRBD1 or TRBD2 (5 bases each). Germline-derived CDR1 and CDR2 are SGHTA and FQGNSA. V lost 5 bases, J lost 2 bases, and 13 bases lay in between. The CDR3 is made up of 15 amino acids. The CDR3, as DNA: TGTGCCAGCAGCCCCCTGGGGGTTCCCTACAATGAGCAGTTCTTC. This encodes CASSPLGVPYNEQFF.

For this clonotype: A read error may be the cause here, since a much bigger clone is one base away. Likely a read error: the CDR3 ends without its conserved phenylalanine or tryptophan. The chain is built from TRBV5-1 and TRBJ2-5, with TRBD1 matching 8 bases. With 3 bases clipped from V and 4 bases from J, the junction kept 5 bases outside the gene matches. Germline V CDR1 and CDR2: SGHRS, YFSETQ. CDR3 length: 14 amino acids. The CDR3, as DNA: TGCGCCAGCAGCTCGACCGACAGGGGAGAGACCCAGTACTGC. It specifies CASSSTDRGETQYC.

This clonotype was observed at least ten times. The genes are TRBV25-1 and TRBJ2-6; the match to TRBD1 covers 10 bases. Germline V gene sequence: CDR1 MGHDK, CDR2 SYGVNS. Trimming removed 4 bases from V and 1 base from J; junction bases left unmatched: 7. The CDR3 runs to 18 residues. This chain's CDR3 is CASSGTGTGDSGANVLTF. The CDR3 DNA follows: TGTGCCAGCAGTGGTACCGGGACAGGGGATTCTGGGGCCAACGTCCTGACTTTC.

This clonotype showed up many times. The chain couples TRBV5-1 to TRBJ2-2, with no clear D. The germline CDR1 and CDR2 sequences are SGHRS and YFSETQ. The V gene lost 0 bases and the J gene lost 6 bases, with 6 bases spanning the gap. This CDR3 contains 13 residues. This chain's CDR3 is CASSLDRPGELFF. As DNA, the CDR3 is TGCGCCAGCAGCTTGGATAGGCCCGGGGAGCTGTTTTTT. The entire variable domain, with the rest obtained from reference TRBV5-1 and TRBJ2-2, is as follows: KAGVTQTPRYLIKTRGQQVTLSCSPISGHRSVSWYQQTPGQGLQFLFEYFSETQRNKGNFPGRFSGRQFSNSRSEMNVSTLELGDSALYLCASSLDRPGELFFGEGSRLTVL.

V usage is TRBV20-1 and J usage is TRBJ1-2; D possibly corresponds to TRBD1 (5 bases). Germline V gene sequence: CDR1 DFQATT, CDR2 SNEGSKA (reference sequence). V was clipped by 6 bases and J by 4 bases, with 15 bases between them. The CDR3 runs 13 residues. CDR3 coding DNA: TGCAGTGCCAGGGTCGCCCTTTCCTATGGCTACACCTTC. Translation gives CSARVALSYGYTF.

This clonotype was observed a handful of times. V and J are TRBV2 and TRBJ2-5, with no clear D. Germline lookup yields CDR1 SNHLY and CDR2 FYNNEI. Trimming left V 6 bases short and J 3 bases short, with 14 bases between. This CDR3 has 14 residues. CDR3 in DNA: TGTGCCAGCAGAACGAGCTCGCTGAAAGAGACCCAGTACTTC. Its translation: CASRTSSLKETQYF.

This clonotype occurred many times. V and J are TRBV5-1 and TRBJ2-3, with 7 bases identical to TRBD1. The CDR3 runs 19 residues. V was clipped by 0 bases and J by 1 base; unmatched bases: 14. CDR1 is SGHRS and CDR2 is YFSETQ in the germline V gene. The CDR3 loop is CASSLENSPRQGGTDTQYF. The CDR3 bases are TGCGCCAGCAGCTTGGAAAATTCGCCGCGACAGGGAGGCACAGATACGCAGTATTTT.